This T cell receptor (beta chain) was found in a study of shared T cell receptors in the human thymus. Germline V gives CDR1 GTSNPN, CDR2 SVGIG (reference sequence). V lost 2 bases to trimming and J lost 1 base, with 17 bases between them. The CDR3 consists of 16 residues. Sequencing used immunoSEQ multiplex PCR; TCRdb keeps in-frame clones, though not all of them. The sample includes 500,000 to 550,000 clones, around 82% seen only once; the top ten take less than 0.015%. The data also belong to a second study, concerning human thymus T cells. As that study records: In corrective heart surgery, resections were taken, and these provided the thymus tissue. The related literature has documented a marked overlap of thymic repertoires among unrelated individuals.

Sequencing was performed on thymocytes. This TCR came from a boy younger than two with a congenital heart defect. This sequence joins TRBV30 and TRBJ1-1; tentatively, D is TRBD1 (5 bases). In DNA form, the CDR3 reads TGTGCCTGGAGTCCCCCAACCGGGGGATGGAACACTGAAGCTTTCTTT. It encodes CAWSPPTGGWNTEAFF. Complete variable domain (other parts from reference TRBV30 and TRBJ1-1): SQTIHQWPATLVQPVGSPLSLECTVEGTSNPNLYWYRQAAGRGLQLLFYSVGIGQISSEVPQNLSASRPQDRQFILSSKKLLLSDSGFYLCAWSPPTGGWNTEAFFGQGTRLTVV.